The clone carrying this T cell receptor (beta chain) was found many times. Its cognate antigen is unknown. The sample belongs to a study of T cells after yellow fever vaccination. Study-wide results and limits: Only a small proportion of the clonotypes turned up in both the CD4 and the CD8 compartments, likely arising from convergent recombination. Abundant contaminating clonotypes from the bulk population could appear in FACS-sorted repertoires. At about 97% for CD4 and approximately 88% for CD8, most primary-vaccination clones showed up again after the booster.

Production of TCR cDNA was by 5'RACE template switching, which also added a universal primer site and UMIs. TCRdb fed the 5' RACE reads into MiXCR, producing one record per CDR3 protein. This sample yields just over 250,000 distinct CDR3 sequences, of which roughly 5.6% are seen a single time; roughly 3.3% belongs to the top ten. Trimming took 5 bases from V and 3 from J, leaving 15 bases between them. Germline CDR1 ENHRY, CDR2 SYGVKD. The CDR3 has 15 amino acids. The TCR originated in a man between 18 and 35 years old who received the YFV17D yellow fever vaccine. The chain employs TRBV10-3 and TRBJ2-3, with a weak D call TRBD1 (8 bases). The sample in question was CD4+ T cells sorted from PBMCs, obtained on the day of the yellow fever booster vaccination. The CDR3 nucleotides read TGTGCCATCAGTCAACAGGGGGGAGGGACAGATACGCAGTATTTT. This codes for CAISQQGGGTDTQYF.